The rows below give T cell receptor beta chains drawn from one sample of a study of blood T cells in healthy people across ages. TCRdb analysed the 5' RACE reads with MiXCR anew, one entry per CDR3 protein. Of fewer than 800,000 distinct CDR3 sequences listed, approximately 25% are singletons. The same data also contributed to another study, on T cells of mothers and their children.

The sample was blood. These receptors came from a boy aged 5 to 17 in good health. Both conserved end residues are part of each CDR3. Fields, in order: D gene, V gene, clone size, J gene, CDR3 protein, CDR3 DNA. D genes are given only for firm matches. The listing skips clone size in some rows; elsewhere it reads once, few, many or a size class.

-	TRBV13	-	TRBJ1-2	CASSPRDRAYGYTF	TGTGCCAGCAGCCCCCGGGACCGAGCTTATGGCTACACCTTC
TRBD1	TRBV6-1	-	TRBJ2-7	CASRGTGDPFNSYEQYF	TGTGCCAGCCGCGGGACAGGGGACCCCTTTAACTCCTACGAGCAGTACTTC
-	TRBV6-5	-	TRBJ1-2	CASSFWTALYGYTF	TGTGCCAGCAGTTTCTGGACAGCCCTCTATGGCTACACCTTC
-	TRBV4-1	few	TRBJ2-7	CASSQEAGDEQYF	TGCGCCAGCAGCCAAGAAGCAGGTGACGAGCAGTACTTC
-	TRBV4-3	many	TRBJ2-3	CASSQDRHPGYTDTQYF	TGCGCCAGCAGCCAAGATCGGCACCCCGGGTACACAGATACGCAGTATTTT
TRBD2	TRBV28	-	TRBJ2-7	CASSGTSGKVLYEQYF	TGTGCCAGCAGCGGGACTAGCGGGAAGGTTCTATACGAGCAGTACTTC
TRBD1	TRBV2	-	TRBJ2-1	CASRESTGGDEQFF	TGTGCCAGCAGGGAATCCACAGGGGGCGATGAGCAGTTCTTC
TRBD1	TRBV28	-	TRBJ1-2	CASSIRQGGSYGYTF	TGTGCCAGCAGTATTCGACAGGGGGGTTCCTATGGCTACACCTTC
TRBD1	TRBV12-3/TRBV12-4	few	TRBJ2-1	CASSLDRGYNEQFF	TGTGCCAGCAGTTTGGACAGGGGGTACAATGAGCAGTTCTTC
-	TRBV5-1	-	TRBJ2-1	CASSWTGIDNEQFF	TGCGCCAGCAGCTGGACTGGAATAGACAATGAGCAGTTCTTC
-	TRBV29-1	-	TRBJ1-2	CSVLGDLYGYTF	TGCAGCGTTTTAGGGGATCTCTATGGCTACACCTTC
-	TRBV20-1	few	TRBJ1-2	CSAREHRVGNYGYTF	TGCAGTGCTAGAGAGCACAGGGTCGGTAACTATGGCTACACCTTC
TRBD2	TRBV11-2	-	TRBJ2-1	CASSVPGGYNEQFF	TGTGCCAGCAGCGTACCGGGGGGATACAATGAGCAGTTCTTC
-	TRBV7-3	-	TRBJ2-6	CACSSTGNGANVLTF	TGTGCCTGCAGCTCCACAGGGAACGGGGCCAACGTCCTGACTTTC
TRBD1	TRBV29-1	-	TRBJ1-3	CSGGAGNTIYF	TGCTCAGGGGGGGCAGGAAACACCATATATTTT
-	TRBV5-6	few	TRBJ2-1	CASSLSARGALSEQFF	TGTGCCAGCAGCTTGTCAGCGAGAGGTGCTCTGAGTGAGCAGTTCTTC
TRBD2	TRBV27	few	TRBJ2-1	CASSEPLAGGYNEQFF	TGTGCCAGCAGTGAACCCCTAGCGGGGGGTTACAATGAGCAGTTCTTC
-	TRBV20-1	many	TRBJ2-5	CSARASYQETQYF	TGCAGTGCTAGGGCCTCGTACCAAGAGACCCAGTACTTC
TRBD2	TRBV9	-	TRBJ2-7	CASSGSQAGDEQYF	TGTGCCAGCAGCGGGAGTCAAGCGGGAGACGAGCAGTACTTC
-	TRBV20-1	few	TRBJ2-5	CSANPDREVETQYF	TGCAGTGCTAACCCCGACAGGGAGGTAGAGACCCAGTACTTC
TRBD1	TRBV20-1	few	TRBJ2-7	CSAVPRSDRGTYEQYF	TGCAGTGCCGTCCCCAGAAGCGACAGGGGCACCTACGAGCAGTACTTC
-	TRBV18	-	TRBJ2-1	CASSPLTQSEQFF	TGTGCCAGCTCACCACTGACTCAAAGTGAGCAGTTCTTC
-	TRBV18	few	TRBJ2-7	CASSPPGYRSYEQYF	TGTGCCAGCTCACCCCCAGGGTATAGGTCCTACGAGCAGTACTTC
-	TRBV6-2/TRBV6-3	-	TRBJ2-1	CASSSQGSFVYNEQFF	TGTGCCAGCAGTTCCCAGGGTAGTTTTGTTTACAATGAGCAGTTCTTC
-	TRBV3-1	few	TRBJ2-7	CASSPLGAGPYEQYF	TGTGCCAGCAGCCCCCTCGGTGCGGGCCCCTACGAGCAGTACTTC
TRBD1	TRBV6-1	-	TRBJ1-6	CASSGPGQGNSPLHF	TGTGCCAGCAGTGGCCCGGGACAGGGGAATTCACCCCTCCACTTT
TRBD2	TRBV29-1	many	TRBJ2-3	CSAGGGAGGADTQYF	TGCAGCGCCGGGGGAGGGGCCGGTGGGGCAGATACGCAGTATTTT
TRBD2	TRBV4-3	-	TRBJ2-3	CASSQDLAGKDTQYF	TGCGCCAGCAGCCAAGATCTAGCGGGCAAAGATACGCAGTATTTT
-	TRBV7-3	few	TRBJ2-5	CASSPIGGGGETQYF	TGTGCCAGCAGCCCCATTGGAGGGGGTGGAGAGACCCAGTACTTC
TRBD2	TRBV6-5	-	TRBJ2-3	CASSYSTTSGGDRTDTQYF	TGTGCCAGCAGTTACTCGACGACTAGCGGGGGGGACCGCACAGATACGCAGTATTTT
-	TRBV29-1	-	TRBJ1-1	CSVVRDPPQEFF	TGCAGCGTTGTGCGGGACCCTCCCCAGGAATTCTTT
-	TRBV12-3/TRBV12-4	-	TRBJ1-2	CASSSTGIFDGYTF	TGTGCCAGCAGCTCAACAGGGATCTTTGATGGCTACACCTTC
-	TRBV20-1	-	TRBJ2-7	CSALDREVGEQYF	TGCAGTGCTCTAGACAGGGAGGTCGGCGAGCAGTACTTC
-	TRBV5-1	few	TRBJ2-4	CASSLIGGPENIQYF	TGCGCCAGCAGCTTGATAGGCGGGCCGGAAAACATTCAGTACTTC
-	TRBV9	-	TRBJ2-3	CASSERIGKDSTDTQYF	TGTGCCAGCAGCGAAAGGATAGGGAAGGACAGCACAGATACGCAGTATTTT
-	TRBV5-1	once	TRBJ2-5	CASSLTGLKETQYF	TGCGCCAGCAGCTTAACCGGACTGAAAGAGACCCAGTACTTC
TRBD1	TRBV7-2	few	TRBJ1-2	CASSSRQGAMDGYTF	TGTGCCAGCAGCTCCCGACAGGGGGCGATGGATGGCTACACCTTC
TRBD2	TRBV5-1	-	TRBJ2-1	CASSLGGPLVRQREDNEQFF	TGCGCCAGCAGCTTGGGGGGTCCGCTGGTCCGACAGCGGGAAGACAATGAGCAGTTCTTC
-	TRBV5-1	-	TRBJ2-1	CASSSWGTLSYNEQFF	TGCGCCAGCAGCTCGTGGGGAACCCTCTCCTACAATGAGCAGTTCTTC
TRBD2	TRBV4-1	-	TRBJ2-5	CASSQLREGMETQYF	TGCGCCAGCAGCCAACTCCGGGAGGGTATGGAGACCCAGTACTTC
-	TRBV20-1	few	TRBJ2-3	CSARDQSGTTDTQYF	TGCAGTGCTAGAGATCAGTCTGGGACCACAGATACGCAGTATTTT
-	TRBV14	-	TRBJ2-1	CASSQDERLFYNEQFF	TGTGCCAGCAGCCAAGATGAACGGCTATTCTACAATGAGCAGTTCTTC
-	TRBV2	few	TRBJ2-1	CASSEYGVYNEQFF	TGTGCCAGCAGTGAATACGGGGTCTACAATGAGCAGTTCTTC
TRBD2	TRBV4-1	-	TRBJ2-7	CASSQDLAGLYEQYF	TGCGCCAGCAGCCAAGATCTAGCGGGACTCTACGAGCAGTACTTC
-	TRBV5-1	few	TRBJ2-1	CASSEGAGLYNEQFF	TGCGCCAGCAGTGAGGGAGCGGGTCTCTACAATGAGCAGTTCTTC
TRBD1	TRBV28	once	TRBJ2-7	CASSSLDRDPLYEQYF	TGTGCCAGCAGTTCCCTCGACAGGGACCCATTATACGAGCAGTACTTC
-	TRBV10-3	-	TRBJ2-1	CAISESREEQFF	TGTGCCATCAGTGAGTCAAGGGAGGAGCAGTTCTTC
-	TRBV20-1	few	TRBJ2-3	CSASPLFGVSTDTQYF	TGCAGTGCTAGTCCGCTGTTCGGCGTTAGCACAGATACGCAGTATTTT
TRBD1	TRBV28	-	TRBJ1-3	CASQTGTGNTIYF	TGTGCCAGCCAGACAGGGACTGGAAACACCATATATTTT
-	TRBV6-5	-	TRBJ2-5	CASSYSIQEGWQETQYF	TGTGCCAGCAGTTACTCGATTCAGGAGGGTTGGCAAGAGACCCAGTACTTC
-	TRBV15	-	TRBJ2-4	CATSNRDLAKNIQYF	TGTGCCACCAGCAACAGGGATCTAGCCAAAAACATTCAGTACTTC
-	TRBV7-6	-	TRBJ2-1	CASSSGSRSEQFF	TGTGCCAGCAGCTCTGGATCCCGTAGTGAGCAGTTCTTC
-	TRBV12-3/TRBV12-4	-	TRBJ2-5	CASTPGTVQETQYF	TGTGCCAGCACCCCCGGGACGGTACAAGAGACCCAGTACTTC
-	TRBV7-2	-	TRBJ1-4	CASSAGLLGGEKLFF	TGTGCCAGCAGCGCCGGACTACTTGGAGGTGAAAAACTGTTTTTT
-	TRBV5-1	-	TRBJ2-1	CASSLILAGNEQFF	TGCGCCAGCAGCTTGATACTAGCTGGCAATGAGCAGTTCTTC
-	TRBV20-1	-	TRBJ2-5	CSASGSETQYF	TGCAGTGCGAGTGGGTCAGAGACCCAGTACTTC
TRBD2	TRBV12-3/TRBV12-4	once	TRBJ2-3	CADGTSGTDTQYF	TGTGCCGACGGGACTAGCGGCACAGATACGCAGTATTTT